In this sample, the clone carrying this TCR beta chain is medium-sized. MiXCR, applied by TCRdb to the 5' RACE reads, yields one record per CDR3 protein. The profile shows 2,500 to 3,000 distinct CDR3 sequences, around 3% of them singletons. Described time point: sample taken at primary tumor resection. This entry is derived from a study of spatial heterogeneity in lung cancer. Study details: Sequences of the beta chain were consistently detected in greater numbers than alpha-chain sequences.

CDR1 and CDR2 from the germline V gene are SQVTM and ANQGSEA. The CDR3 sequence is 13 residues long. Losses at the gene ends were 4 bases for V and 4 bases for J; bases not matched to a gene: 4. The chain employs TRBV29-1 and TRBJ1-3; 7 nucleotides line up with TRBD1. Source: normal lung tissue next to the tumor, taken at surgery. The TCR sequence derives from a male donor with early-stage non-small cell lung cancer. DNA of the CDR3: TGCAGCGTTGCCCAGGGGGGCGGAAACACCATATATTTT. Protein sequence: CSVAQGGGNTIYF.